The next 32 T cell receptor beta chains were all read from a single sample in a study of human T cells and chemical hapten exposure. Unseparated into fractions, whole blood served as the source from which total RNA was extracted. TCRdb reprocessed the 5' RACE reads via MiXCR and lists one record per CDR3 protein. Of approximately 150,000 distinct CDR3 sequences listed, about 4% are singletons. The source is a female donor in good health.

This clonotype was observed at least ten times. The chain couples TRBV12-3 or TRBV12-4 to TRBJ1-1; D not certain. CDR3 length equals 15 residues. The ends were cut back, 5 bases at V and 4 bases at J, with 17 bases in the middle. The CDR3 spells CASSKVGRAGTEAFF. The CDR3 DNA sequence: TGTGCCAGCAGTAAGGTCGGGAGGGCTGGCACTGAAGCTTTCTTT.

This clonotype was detected only a few times. The V gene is TRBV20-1, the J gene TRBJ2-6; 9 nucleotides line up with TRBD1. V dropped 1 base and J dropped 2; count of bases not matched to a gene: 0. This CDR3 spans 15 amino acids. Germline CDR1 is DFQATT and CDR2 is SNEGSKA (reference sequence). The CDR3 bases are TGCAGTGCTAGAGGGACAGGGGCTGGGGCCAACGTCCTGACTTTC. Amino acids: CSARGTGAGANVLTF.

This clonotype was detected many times. V gene TRBV5-1 combines with J gene TRBJ2-3, with unresolved D. CDR3 length equals 14 residues. V was shortened by 4 bases and J by 0 bases, with 9 bases between the two germline ends. Germline CDR1 and CDR2: SGHRS and YFSETQ. Written as DNA, the CDR3 is TGCGCCAGCAGCCCTTTGATGAGCACAGATACGCAGTATTTT. This translates into CASSPLMSTDTQYF.

This clonotype has just a few counts. The chain employs TRBV6-5 and TRBJ2-1; tentatively, D is TRBD2 (6 bases). This CDR3 spans 17 amino acids. Per germline, CDR1 MNHEY and CDR2 SVGAGI. Trimming removed 2 bases at V and 10 bases at J, with 24 bases between. CDR3 sequence reads: CASSYRSPSAGGREQFF. CDR3 coding DNA: TGTGCCAGCAGTTACCGTTCTCCCTCAGCGGGCGGCAGGGAGCAGTTCTTC.

This clonotype was seen many times. The chain is built from TRBV2 and TRBJ1-1; unclear D gene. In germline, CDR1 is SNHLY, CDR2 FYNNEI. The CDR3 runs 13 residues. The V and J ends lost 8 bases and 1 base respectively, with 11 bases between them. The CDR3 reads CASRWGRNTEAFF. The CDR3 coding sequence is TGTGCCAGCCGGTGGGGAAGGAACACTGAAGCTTTCTTT.

This clonotype occurred a few times. The chain links TRBV29-1 to TRBJ2-2; 7 bases fit TRBD1. The CDR3 is made up of 15 amino acids. Germline CDR1 and CDR2: SQVTM and ANQGSEA. In DNA, the CDR3 is TGCAGTGTGGGGGCAGGGACAGCGAACACCGGGGAGCTGTTTTTT. Translating gives CSVGAGTANTGELFF.

This clonotype has at least ten counts. The genes are TRBV5-4 and TRBJ2-3, with D perhaps matching TRBD2 (6 bases). The CDR3 is 13 residues long. Germline CDR1 is SGHNT and CDR2 is YYREEE (reference sequence). Trimming shortened V by 5 bases and J by 4 bases, and 11 bases separated the two germline ends. The CDR3 loop reads CASSLSGADTQYF. Here the CDR3 DNA reads TGTGCCAGCAGTCTTAGCGGTGCAGATACGCAGTATTTT.

This clonotype showed up many times. The rearrangement uses TRBV28 and TRBJ1-1; 8 nucleotides line up with TRBD1. J lost 5 bases, V lost 5 bases, and 13 bases had no gene match. The CDR3 has 16 residues. Per the germline V gene, CDR1 is MDHEN and CDR2 is SYDVKM. In DNA, the CDR3 is TGTGCCAGCAGTGGGACAGGAGGATATGAACAAACTGAAGCTTTCTTT. This sequence encodes CASSGTGGYEQTEAFF.

This clonotype was recorded at least ten times. The V gene is TRBV20-1, the J gene TRBJ1-5, with D perhaps matching TRBD1 (5 bases). The ends were cut back, 5 bases at V and 0 bases at J, with 14 bases in the middle. This CDR3 is 15 amino acids long. Germline V lookup: CDR1 DFQATT, CDR2 SNEGSKA (reference sequence). The CDR3 loop reads CSAQGVQYSNQPQHF. DNA of the CDR3: TGCAGTGCTCAAGGGGTCCAGTATAGCAATCAGCCCCAGCATTTT.

This clonotype was detected many times. The CDR3 is CSARTFAQPDTQYF. For the CDR3, the DNA is TGCAGTGCTCGGACATTCGCCCAACCAGATACGCAGTATTTT. The V gene is TRBV20-1, the J gene TRBJ2-3, with a weak D call TRBD1 (5 bases). Per germline, CDR1 DFQATT and CDR2 SNEGSKA (reference sequence). V was trimmed by 5 bases and J by 4 bases, leaving 16 bases between them. This CDR3 is built from 14 residues.

This clonotype appeared many times. The gene calls are TRBV4-3 and TRBJ2-3; TRBD1 is a possible D gene (6 bases). The CDR3 is 19 residues long. The germline V and J ends were trimmed by 0 bases and 3 bases, with 22 bases remaining between them. The germline CDR1 and CDR2 sequences are LGHNA and YSLEER. The CDR3 bases are TGCGCCAGCAGCCAAGATATTAGAAGACAGGCCCATTGGACAGATACGCAGTATTTT. The encoded protein is CASSQDIRRQAHWTDTQYF.

In this sample, this clonotype turned up many times. The chain carries TRBV7-2 and TRBJ1-3; D not certain. The CDR3 is 11 amino acids. Germline CDR1 and CDR2: SGHTA and FQGNSA. The germline V and J ends were trimmed by 5 bases and 7 bases, with 6 bases remaining between them. Here the CDR3 DNA reads TGTGCCAGCAGCCCTTCGAACACCATATATTTT. Amino acids: CASSPSNTIYF. The entire variable domain, with the rest obtained from reference TRBV7-2 and TRBJ1-3, is as follows: GAGVSQSPSNKVTEKGKDVELRCDPISGHTALYWYRQSLGQGLEFLIYFQGNSAPDKSGLPSDRFSAERTGGSVSTLTIQRTQQEDSAVYLCASSPSNTIYFGEGSWLTVV.

This clonotype has a count of ten or more. The chain carries TRBV7-3 and TRBJ1-2; no clear D. V was trimmed by 3 bases and J by 3 bases, leaving 5 bases between them. CDR3 length equals 12 residues. Germline V lookup: CDR1 SGHTA, CDR2 FQGTGA. Here the CDR3 DNA reads TGTGCCAGCAGCTTTCTTGACTATGGCTACACCTTC. Its translation is CASSFLDYGYTF. Based on the CDR3 plus reference TRBV7-3 and TRBJ1-2, the full variable domain is GAGVSQTPSNKVTEKGKYVELRCDPISGHTALYWYRQSLGQGPEFLIYFQGTGAADDSGLPNDRFFAVRPEGSVSTLKIQRTERGDSAVYLCASSFLDYGYTFGSGTRLTVV.

The chain carries TRBV7-9 and TRBJ2-5; D may be TRBD1 (6 bases). CDR1 and CDR2 from the germline V gene are SEHNR and FQNEAQ (reference sequence). The V end was cut by 5 bases, the J end by 2 bases, with 15 bases between. CDR3 length: 15 amino acids. This CDR3 reads CASSRTGTLQETQYF. Written as DNA, the CDR3 is TGTGCCAGCAGCCGGACCGGGACACTTCAAGAGACCCAGTACTTC.

This clonotype was observed at least ten times. A much bigger clone sits one base away, suggesting this may be a read error. This rearrangement joins TRBV12-3 or TRBV12-4 to TRBJ2-2; D is perhaps TRBD1 or TRBD2 (5 bases each). V was shortened by 6 bases and J by 9 bases, with 11 bases between the two germline ends. The CDR3 has 12 residues. CDR3 in DNA: TGTGCCAGCAGGGGACGCGCGTGGGAGCTGTTTTTT. Translation: CASRGRAWELFF.

In this sample, this clonotype turned up many times. Its ends do not fully match the called genes, so a read error is possible. The chain employs TRBV12-3 or TRBV12-4 and TRBJ2-7; D ambiguous. The CDR3 sequence is 12 residues long. CDR3 DNA: TGTGCCAGCAGTTTAACGGCCCAGGTCCTTGTCTTC. This encodes CASSLTAQVLVF.

This clonotype was recorded many times. This chain connects TRBV5-1 to TRBJ1-6; tentative D call: TRBD1 (6 bases). The CDR3 contains 18 residues. Germline V lookup: CDR1 SGHRS, CDR2 YFSETQ. V lost 2 bases and J 8 bases, leaving 23 bases between the germline ends. The CDR3 loop reads CASSFREFTGRPDSPLHF. CDR3 coding DNA: TGCGCCAGCAGCTTTAGAGAATTTACAGGGAGGCCGGATTCACCCCTCCACTTT. The variable domain in full, completed from reference TRBV5-1 and TRBJ1-6, reads KAGVTQTPRYLIKTRGQQVTLSCSPISGHRSVSWYQQTPGQGLQFLFEYFSETQRNKGNFPGRFSGRQFSNSRSEMNVSTLELGDSALYLCASSFREFTGRPDSPLHFGNGTRLTVT.

This clonotype was seen ten or more times. This chain links TRBV12-3 or TRBV12-4 with TRBJ2-7; 11 bases are shared with TRBD1. The CDR3 spans 15 residues. The V gene end was trimmed by 7 bases and the J gene end by 3 bases; junction bases not matched to a gene: 8. The CDR3 DNA sequence: TGTGCCAGCACCTCGAGGGACAGGGGGTTCTACGAGCAGTACTTC. Amino acids: CASTSRDRGFYEQYF.

This clonotype has only a few counts. This chain links TRBV6-2 or TRBV6-3 with TRBJ2-1; D possibly corresponds to TRBD1 (5 bases). Trimming shortened V by 4 bases and J by 6 bases, and 10 bases separated the two germline ends. The CDR3 runs to 13 residues. CDR1 is MNHEY and CDR2 is SVGEGT in the germline V gene. Here the CDR3 DNA reads TGTGCCAGCAGTTTCCAGGGCCCCAATGAGCAGTTCTTC. Protein: CASSFQGPNEQFF.

The sample holds many counts of this clonotype. This chain joins TRBV6-5 and TRBJ2-3, with D tentatively TRBD1 (7 bases). The germline CDR1 and CDR2 sequences are MNHEY and SVGAGI. Trimming pared 2 bases from V and 0 bases from J, leaving 12 bases between. The CDR3 totals 16 residues. The CDR3 spells CASSYAGQTSTDTQYF. CDR3 bases: TGTGCCAGCAGTTACGCGGGACAGACTAGCACAGATACGCAGTATTTT.

This clonotype was recorded at least ten times. V usage is TRBV7-9 and J usage is TRBJ1-2; D gene uncertain. CDR1 is SEHNR, CDR2 FQNEAQ, per germline (reference sequence). The CDR3 sequence is 13 residues long. V gave up 3 bases and J gave up 0 bases, with 5 bases separating them. CDR3 sequence reads: CASSFGPNYGYTF. DNA for the CDR3: TGTGCCAGCAGCTTTGGCCCTAACTATGGCTACACCTTC.

CDR3 sequence reads: CASSLTTGGWDEQYF. CDR3 bases: TGTGCCAGCAGTTTAACGACAGGGGGGTGGGACGAGCAGTACTTC. The rearrangement uses TRBV27 and TRBJ2-7; 9 bases match TRBD1. The CDR3 consists of 15 residues. CDR1 and CDR2 from the germline V gene are MNHEY and SMNVEV (reference sequence). J was trimmed by 5 bases and V by 2 bases; bases with no gene match: 7.

As to this clonotype: A single base separates this from a much larger clone, so it may be a read error. This chain's CDR3 is CASSCPGSTEAFF. CDR3 coding DNA: TGTGCCAGCAGCTGTCCAGGGTCCACTGAAGCTTTCTTT. This sequence joins TRBV5-4 and TRBJ1-1; maybe TRBD1 (5 bases). The V end lost 3 bases, the J end lost 4 bases, and 10 bases lay between the germline ends. The CDR3 loop spans 13 amino acids. The germline V gene has CDR1 SGHNT and CDR2 YYREEE (reference sequence).

This clonotype appeared many times. The rearrangement joins TRBV12-5 to TRBJ2-6; TRBD2 might be the D (5 bases). Trimming removed 2 bases at V and 12 bases at J, with 11 bases between. This CDR3 spans 13 amino acids. The germline CDR1 and CDR2 sequences are LGHNT and FRNRAP. Written as DNA, the CDR3 is TGTGCTAGTGGTTTGTACGAGGGCAGCGTCCTGACTTTC. It yields the protein CASGLYEGSVLTF.

This clonotype came up many times. The chain couples TRBV10-3 to TRBJ2-1, with unresolved D. The V end was cut by 6 bases, the J end by 5 bases, with 14 bases between. There are 14 residues in the CDR3. Germline CDR1 is ENHRY and CDR2 is SYGVKD. The CDR3 loop reads CAIRIPGPNNEQFF. CDR3 coding DNA: TGTGCCATCAGGATCCCCGGGCCCAACAATGAGCAGTTCTTC.

Comment on this clonotype: A much larger clonotype is one base distant, so this may be a read error. The V call is TRBV11-2, the J call TRBJ1-2; D is perhaps TRBD1 (5 bases). The CDR3 consists of 13 residues. Germline lookup yields CDR1 SGHAT and CDR2 FQNNGV. CDR3 sequence reads: CASSRGRVGGDTF. The CDR3 nucleotides are TGTGCCAGCAGCCGAGGCAGGGTTGGTGGCGACACCTTC.

The rearrangement uses TRBV7-9 and TRBJ2-3; TRBD1 might be the D (7 bases). Per germline, CDR1 SEHNR and CDR2 FQNEAQ (reference sequence). V shed 8 bases and J shed 5 bases, with 17 bases lying between them. The CDR3 is 14 residues long. CDR3 region: CASQGGRSGDTQYF. CDR3 in DNA: TGTGCCAGCCAGGGGGGCCGGAGCGGAGATACGCAGTATTTT.

This clonotype has ten or more counts. The V call is TRBV3-1, the J call TRBJ2-1; TRBD2 might be the D (6 bases). Germline values: CDR1 LGHDT, CDR2 YNNKEL (reference sequence). V lost 3 bases and J lost 6, with 12 bases in between. The CDR3 sequence is 14 residues long. CDR3 in DNA: TGTGCCAGCAGCCAGCGGGGTTTGATCAATGAGCAGTTCTTC. Protein: CASSQRGLINEQFF.

This clonotype was seen at least ten times. This chain links TRBV5-4 with TRBJ2-2, with D possibly TRBD1 on 5 matching bases. Deletions cut 2 bases from V and 0 bases from J, with 8 bases between. Germline-derived CDR1 and CDR2 are SGHNT and YYREEE (reference sequence). The CDR3 sequence is 15 residues long. The CDR3 region is CASSLQDANTGELFF. CDR3 sequence (DNA): TGTGCCAGCAGCTTACAGGACGCGAACACCGGGGAGCTGTTTTTT.

Ten or more counts support this clonotype. The chain recombines TRBV5-1 with TRBJ2-7; D not certain. Per the germline V gene, CDR1 is SGHRS and CDR2 is YFSETQ. The CDR3 has 14 amino acids. The germline V and J ends were trimmed by 3 bases and 4 bases, with 14 bases remaining between them. The CDR3 DNA is TGCGCCAGCAGCTCCAGCCCCGGTCAGTACGAGCAGTACTTC. Translated, it gives CASSSSPGQYEQYF.

This clonotype appeared many times. V is TRBV7-9 and J is TRBJ1-4; 10 positions match TRBD1. Trimming took 5 bases from V and 8 from J; bases not matched to a gene: 5. The CDR3 length is 14 residues. Germline CDR1 SEHNR, CDR2 FQNEAQ (reference sequence). The CDR3 protein is CASSPDRGFEKLFF. DNA for the CDR3: TGTGCCAGCAGCCCGGACAGGGGGTTCGAAAAACTGTTTTTT. Combining the CDR3 with reference TRBV7-9 and TRBJ1-4 gives the whole variable domain DTGVSQNPRHKITKRGQNVTFRCDPISEHNRLYWYRQTLGQGPEFLTYFQNEAQLEKSRLLSDRFSAERPKGSFSTLEIQRTEQGDSAMYLCASSPDRGFEKLFFGSGTQLSVL.

Ten or more counts support this clonotype. The chain recombines TRBV7-9 with TRBJ2-3; D is undetermined. V lost 1 base and J lost 6, with 11 bases in between. The CDR3 has 14 amino acids. Germline values: CDR1 SEHNR, CDR2 FQNEAQ (reference sequence). DNA for the CDR3: TGTGCCAGCAGCTTAGACGGCAGACACGATACGCAGTATTTT. This sequence encodes CASSLDGRHDTQYF.